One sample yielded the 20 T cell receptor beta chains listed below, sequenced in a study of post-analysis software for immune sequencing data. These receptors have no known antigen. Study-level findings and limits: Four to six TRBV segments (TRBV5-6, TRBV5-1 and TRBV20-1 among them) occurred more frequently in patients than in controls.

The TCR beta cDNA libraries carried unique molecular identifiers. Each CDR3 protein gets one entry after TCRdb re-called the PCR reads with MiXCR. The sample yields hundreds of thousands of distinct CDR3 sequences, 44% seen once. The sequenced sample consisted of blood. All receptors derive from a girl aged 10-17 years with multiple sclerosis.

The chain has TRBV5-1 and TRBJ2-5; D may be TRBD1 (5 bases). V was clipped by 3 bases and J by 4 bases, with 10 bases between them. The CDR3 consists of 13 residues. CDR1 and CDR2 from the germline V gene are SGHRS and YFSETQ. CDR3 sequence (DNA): TGCGCCAGCAGCTCAAACAGGCGAGAGACCCAGTACTTC. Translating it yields CASSSNRRETQYF.

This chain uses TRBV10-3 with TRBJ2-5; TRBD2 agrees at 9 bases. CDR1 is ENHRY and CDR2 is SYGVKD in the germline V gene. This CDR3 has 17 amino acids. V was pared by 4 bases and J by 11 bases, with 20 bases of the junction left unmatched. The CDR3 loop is CAISALTSGGYKNEQYF. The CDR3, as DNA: TGTGCCATCAGTGCTTTGACTAGCGGAGGGTACAAGAATGAGCAGTACTTC.

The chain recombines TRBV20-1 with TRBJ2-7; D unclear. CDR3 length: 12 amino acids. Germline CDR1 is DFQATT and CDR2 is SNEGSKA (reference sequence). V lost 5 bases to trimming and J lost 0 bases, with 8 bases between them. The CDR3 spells CSAGDTSYEQYF. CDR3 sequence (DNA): TGCAGTGCTGGGGATACCTCCTACGAGCAGTACTTC.

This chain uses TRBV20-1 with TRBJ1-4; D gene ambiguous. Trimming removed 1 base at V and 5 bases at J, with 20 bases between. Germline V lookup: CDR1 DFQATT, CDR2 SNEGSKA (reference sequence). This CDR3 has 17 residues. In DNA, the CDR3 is TGCAGTGCTAGAGCCCCGCCCCGGGGTCTAGGGAATGAAAAACTGTTTTTT. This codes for CSARAPPRGLGNEKLFF.

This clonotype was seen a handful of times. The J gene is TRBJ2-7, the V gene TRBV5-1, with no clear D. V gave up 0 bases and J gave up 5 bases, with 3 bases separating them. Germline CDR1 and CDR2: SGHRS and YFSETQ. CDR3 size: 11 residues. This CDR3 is CASSLVDEQYF. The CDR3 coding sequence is TGCGCCAGCAGCTTGGTCGACGAGCAGTACTTC.

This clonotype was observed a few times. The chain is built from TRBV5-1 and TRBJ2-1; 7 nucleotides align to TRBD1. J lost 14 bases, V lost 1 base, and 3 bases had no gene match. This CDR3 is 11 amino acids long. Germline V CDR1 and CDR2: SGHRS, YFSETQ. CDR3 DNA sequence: TGCGCCAGCAGCTTGACAGGGGATAAGTTCTTC. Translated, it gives CASSLTGDKFF.

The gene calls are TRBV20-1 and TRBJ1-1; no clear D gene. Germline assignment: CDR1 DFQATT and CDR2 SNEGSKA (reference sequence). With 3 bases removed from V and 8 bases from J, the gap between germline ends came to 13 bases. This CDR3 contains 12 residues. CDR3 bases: TGCAGTGCTAGTTTTAGGAGGGAGGAAGCTTTCTTT. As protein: CSASFRREEAFF.

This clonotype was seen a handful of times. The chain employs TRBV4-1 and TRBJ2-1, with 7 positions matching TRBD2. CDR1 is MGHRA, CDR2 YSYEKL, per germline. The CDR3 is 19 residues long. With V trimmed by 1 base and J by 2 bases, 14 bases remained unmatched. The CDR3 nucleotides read TGCGCCAGCAGCCAAGTGAGAGGCTCCACGGCGGGAGCCTACAATGAGCAGTTCTTC. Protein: CASSQVRGSTAGAYNEQFF.

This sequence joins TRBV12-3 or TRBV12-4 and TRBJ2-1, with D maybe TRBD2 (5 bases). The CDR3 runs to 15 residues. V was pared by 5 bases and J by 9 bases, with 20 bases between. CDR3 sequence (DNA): TGTGCCAGCAGTCCCCCGGGATTGGAGGCCGGTGAGCAGTTCTTC. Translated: CASSPPGLEAGEQFF.

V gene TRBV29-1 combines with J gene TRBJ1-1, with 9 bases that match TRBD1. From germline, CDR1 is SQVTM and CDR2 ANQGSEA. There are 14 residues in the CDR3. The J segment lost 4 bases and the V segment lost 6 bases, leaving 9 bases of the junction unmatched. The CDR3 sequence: CSVETGGRGTEAFF. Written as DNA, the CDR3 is TGCAGCGTCGAGACAGGGGGGCGGGGCACTGAAGCTTTCTTT.

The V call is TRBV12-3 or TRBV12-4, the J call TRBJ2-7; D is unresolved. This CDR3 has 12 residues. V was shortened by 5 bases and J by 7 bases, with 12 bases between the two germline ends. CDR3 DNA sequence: TGTGCCAGCAGTCGCTCCCCATGGGAGCAGTACTTC. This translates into CASSRSPWEQYF.

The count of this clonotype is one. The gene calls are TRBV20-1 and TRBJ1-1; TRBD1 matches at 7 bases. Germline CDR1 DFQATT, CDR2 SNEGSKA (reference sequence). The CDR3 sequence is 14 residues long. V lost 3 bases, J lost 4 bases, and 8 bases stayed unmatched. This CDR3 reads CSARRGGEVTEAFF. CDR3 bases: TGCAGTGCTAGGAGAGGGGGCGAGGTCACTGAAGCTTTCTTT.

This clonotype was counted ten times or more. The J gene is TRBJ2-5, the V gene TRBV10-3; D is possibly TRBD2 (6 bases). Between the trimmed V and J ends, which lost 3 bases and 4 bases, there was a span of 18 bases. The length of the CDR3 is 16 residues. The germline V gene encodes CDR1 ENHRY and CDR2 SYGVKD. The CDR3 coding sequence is TGTGCCATCAGTGACCGGGGAGGTTATTTGGGAGAGACCCAGTACTTC. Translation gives CAISDRGGYLGETQYF.

CDR3 coding DNA: TGTGCCAGCAGTCGCCCCCAGGGGGGTCGCCCTTATGCGCAGTACTTC. This translates into CASSRPQGGRPYAQYF. J is TRBJ2-5 and V is TRBV27; D may be TRBD1 (7 bases). The CDR3 spans 16 residues. V shed 5 bases and J shed 11 bases, with 27 bases lying between them. Germline values: CDR1 MNHEY, CDR2 SMNVEV (reference sequence).

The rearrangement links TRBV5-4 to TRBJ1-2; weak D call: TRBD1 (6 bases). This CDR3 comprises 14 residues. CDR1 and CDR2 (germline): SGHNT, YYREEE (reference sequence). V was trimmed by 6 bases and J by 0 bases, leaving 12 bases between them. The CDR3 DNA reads TGTGCCAGCAAGATGACAGGCTCTAACTATGGCTACACCTTC. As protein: CASKMTGSNYGYTF. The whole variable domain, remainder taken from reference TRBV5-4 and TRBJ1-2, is ETGVTQSPTHLIKTRGQQVTLRCSSQSGHNTVSWYQQALGQGPQFIFQYYREEENGRGNFPPRFSGLQFPNYSSELNVNALELDDSALYLCASKMTGSNYGYTFGSGTRLTVV.

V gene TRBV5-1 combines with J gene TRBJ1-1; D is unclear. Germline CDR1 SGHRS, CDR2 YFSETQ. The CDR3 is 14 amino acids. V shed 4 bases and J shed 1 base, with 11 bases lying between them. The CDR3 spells CASSPGQWNTEAFF. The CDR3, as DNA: TGCGCCAGCAGCCCCGGTCAATGGAACACTGAAGCTTTCTTT.

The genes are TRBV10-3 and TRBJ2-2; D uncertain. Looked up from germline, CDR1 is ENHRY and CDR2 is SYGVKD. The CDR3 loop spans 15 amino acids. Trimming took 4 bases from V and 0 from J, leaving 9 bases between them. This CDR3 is CAISVGSPNTGELFF. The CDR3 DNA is TGTGCCATCAGTGTGGGTAGTCCGAACACCGGGGAGCTGTTTTTT.

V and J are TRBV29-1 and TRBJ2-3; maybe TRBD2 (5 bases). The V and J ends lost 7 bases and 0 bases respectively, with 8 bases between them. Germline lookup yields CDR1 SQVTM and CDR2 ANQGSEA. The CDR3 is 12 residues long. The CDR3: CSGTGSTDTQYF. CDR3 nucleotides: TGCAGCGGAACGGGAAGCACAGATACGCAGTATTTT.

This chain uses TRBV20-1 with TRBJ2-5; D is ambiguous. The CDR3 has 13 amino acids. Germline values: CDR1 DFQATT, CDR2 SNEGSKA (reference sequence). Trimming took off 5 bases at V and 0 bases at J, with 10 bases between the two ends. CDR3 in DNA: TGCAGTGCTCCCCTTGCCAACCAAGAGACCCAGTACTTC. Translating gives CSAPLANQETQYF.

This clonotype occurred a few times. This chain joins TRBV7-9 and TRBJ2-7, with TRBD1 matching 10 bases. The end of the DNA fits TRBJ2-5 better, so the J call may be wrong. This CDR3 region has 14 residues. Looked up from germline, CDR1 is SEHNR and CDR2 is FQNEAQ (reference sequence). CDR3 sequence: CASSLGQGLKTQYF. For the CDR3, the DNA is TGTGCCAGCAGCCTGGGACAGGGGTTGAAGACCCAGTACTTC.